This T cell receptor beta chain is drawn from a study of blood T cell repertoires in COVID-19 (dated by TCRdb to between 2020 and 2021). Regarding the research as a whole: Samples from collaborators originated in the United States, Italy and Spain and spanned both the acute and convalescent phases of COVID-19. The samples were drawn from the first 160 participants of the ongoing ImmuneRACE study and from 950 to 1,500 subjects provided by 6 global collaborators. Deeply sampled blood TCRbeta repertoires from subjects exposed to, actively infected with, or recovered from COVID-19 were included in the dataset. HLA class I and class II types, where available, came from metadata supplied by the sample provider rather than from assay-based typing. Nearly every sample came with metadata listing a de-identified subject ID, COVID-19 status, age in years and sex. The repertoires were made available in a free public database intended to serve as a resource for research on the immune response to SARS-CoV-2. The material from the prospective study consisted of cDNA or gDNA derived from T cells, B-cell-depleted T cells, or PBMCs. The paper's findings and limits, for the study overall: How much clinical and demographic metadata was included differed by source and by participant, and the metadata was provided uncurated.

The immunoSEQ Assay, a bias-controlled multiplex PCR, was used to amplify TCRbeta CDR3 regions from genomic DNA. As for how the authors treated the data: Within the assay, amplification of reference gene primers was used to estimate how many nucleated cells each sample contained. Sequence reads were collapsed and filtered to measure the absolute abundance of every unique TCRbeta CDR3 rearrangement. Productive Simpson clonality was computed per sample as the square root of Simpson's diversity index over productive rearrangements. In its TCRdb copy, this immuneACCESS table keeps in-frame sequences only and misses some clones. Where compared with another copy, unresolved V genes explain less than half of these, and the others have no known cause. V, J and clone size derive from that table, while D and trimming were established from the DNA sequence. The sample records under 200,000 clones, about 87% of which are singletons. Over 3.5% of the sample rests with the top ten.

Collaborating institutions collected whole blood in K2EDTA tubes following their own protocols. Collaborator samples were shipped for TCRbeta analysis as frozen whole blood, isolated PBMCs, or DNA extracted from either sample type. Comments on this clone: Its antigen is currently not known. No qualities accompany the bases; no much larger clone lies one base away.

The germline V gene supplies CDR1 LGHNA and CDR2 YNFKEQ. Including the terminal cysteine and phenylalanine, the CDR3 comprises 17 residues. Only CDR3 DNA remains: 51 bases, in frame from the first base. Trimming takes 3 bases from V and 0 bases from J, and the germline ends sit 14 bases apart. Sequenced: peripheral blood. The sequence derives from a man between 18 and 29 years old with active or convalescent COVID-19. The V and J genes are TRBV4-2 and TRBJ1-4; no D gene is confidently identified. The encoded CDR3 is CASSQARWSSTNEKLFF. The sequence in DNA is TGTGCCAGCAGCCAGGCCCGGTGGAGTTCAACTAATGAAAAACTGTTTTTT.